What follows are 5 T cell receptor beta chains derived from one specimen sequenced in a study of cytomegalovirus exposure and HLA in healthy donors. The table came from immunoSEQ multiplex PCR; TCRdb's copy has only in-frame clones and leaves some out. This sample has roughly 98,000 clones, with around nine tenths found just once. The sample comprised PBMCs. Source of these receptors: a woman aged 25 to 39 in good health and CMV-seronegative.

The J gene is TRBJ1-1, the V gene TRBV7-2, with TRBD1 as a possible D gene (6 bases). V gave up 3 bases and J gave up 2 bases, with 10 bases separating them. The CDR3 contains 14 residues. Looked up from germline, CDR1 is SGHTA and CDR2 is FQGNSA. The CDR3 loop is CASSFQDSNTEAFF. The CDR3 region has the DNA TGTGCCAGCAGCTTCCAGGACAGCAACACTGAAGCTTTCTTT.

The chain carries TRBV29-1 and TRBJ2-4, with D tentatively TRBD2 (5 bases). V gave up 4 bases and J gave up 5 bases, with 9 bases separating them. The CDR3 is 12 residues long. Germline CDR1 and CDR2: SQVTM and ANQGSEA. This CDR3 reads CSVGPGENIQYF. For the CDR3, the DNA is TGCAGCGTTGGTCCCGGGGAAAACATTCAGTACTTC.

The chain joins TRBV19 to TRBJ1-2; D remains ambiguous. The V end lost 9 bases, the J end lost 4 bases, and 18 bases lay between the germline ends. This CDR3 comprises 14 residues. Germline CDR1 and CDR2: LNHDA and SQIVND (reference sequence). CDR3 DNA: TGTGCCAGCGGAGAACTAGGACGGATCTATGGCTACACCTTC. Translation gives CASGELGRIYGYTF.

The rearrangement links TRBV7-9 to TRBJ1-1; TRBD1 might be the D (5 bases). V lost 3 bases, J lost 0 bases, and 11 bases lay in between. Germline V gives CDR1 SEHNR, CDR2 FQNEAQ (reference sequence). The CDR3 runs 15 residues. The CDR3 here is CASSFRQIMNTEAFF. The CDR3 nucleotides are TGTGCCAGCAGCTTCAGACAGATCATGAACACTGAAGCTTTCTTT.

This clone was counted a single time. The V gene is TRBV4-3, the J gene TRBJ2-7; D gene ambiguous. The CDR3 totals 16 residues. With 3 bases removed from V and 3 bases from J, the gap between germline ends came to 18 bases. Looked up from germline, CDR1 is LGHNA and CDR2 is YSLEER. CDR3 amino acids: CASSQNLERARYEQYF. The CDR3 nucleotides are TGCGCCAGCAGCCAGAATCTGGAGCGAGCCCGCTACGAGCAGTACTTC.